These 8 T cell receptor beta chains originate from one sample sequenced in a study of T cells in Graves' hyperthyroidism and ophthalmopathy. RNA transcripts provided the source from which TCR beta CDR3 regions were amplified. TCR CDR3 underwent first-round RT-PCR with the HTBI primer set. TCRdb reanalysed the multiplex PCR reads using MiXCR and keeps one entry per CDR3 protein. The data contain nearly 750,000 distinct CDR3 sequences, approximately 40% of them singletons. Sequencing was carried out using blood. These receptors all stem from a woman in her forties with Graves' hyperthyroidism.

This clonotype was found many times. J is TRBJ1-1 and V is TRBV29-1; D is ambiguous. Germline V gene data show CDR1 as SQVTM and CDR2 as ANQGSEA. The V and J ends lost 3 bases and 1 base respectively, with 9 bases between them. There are 13 residues in the CDR3. Here the CDR3 DNA reads TGCAGCGTTGATAAACCGGAGAACACTGAAGCTTTCTTT. Encoded protein: CSVDKPENTEAFF.

The chain is built from TRBV5-4 and TRBJ2-7; D may correspond to TRBD1 or TRBD2 (6 bases each). With 0 bases removed from V and 6 bases from J, the gap between germline ends came to 16 bases. Germline loops: CDR1 SGHNT, CDR2 YYREEE (reference sequence). The CDR3 is 15 residues long. DNA for the CDR3: TGTGCCAGCAGCTTGGAAGGACGGGGGCCATTCGAGCAGTACTTC. Its protein is CASSLEGRGPFEQYF.

The chain joins TRBV20-1 to TRBJ2-7; tentative D call: TRBD2 (7 bases). Deletions cut 5 bases from V and 9 bases from J, with 20 bases between. This CDR3 spans 13 amino acids. Germline CDR1 and CDR2: DFQATT and SNEGSKA (reference sequence). Here the CDR3 reads CSAPMTVGGGQYF. The CDR3 DNA sequence: TGCAGTGCTCCAATGACAGTGGGAGGGGGGCAGTACTTC.

In this sample, this clonotype turned up many times. This sequence joins TRBV20-1 and TRBJ1-1; TRBD1 matches at 9 bases. The CDR3 has 13 amino acids. CDR1 DFQATT and CDR2 SNEGSKA come from the germline V gene (reference sequence). Trimming at V came to 5 bases and at J to 3 bases, leaving 4 bases not matched to a gene. The CDR3 sequence: CSASGTGYTEAFF. Here the CDR3 DNA reads TGCAGTGCTTCCGGGACAGGGTACACTGAAGCTTTCTTT.

In this sample, this clonotype turned up a few times. This sequence joins TRBV4-1 and TRBJ1-6; a weak D match, TRBD1 (5 bases). CDR1 MGHRA and CDR2 YSYEKL come from the germline V gene. The CDR3 extends over 14 amino acids. The germline V and J ends were trimmed by 0 bases and 11 bases, with 11 bases remaining between them. Written as DNA, the CDR3 is TGCGCCAGCAGCCAAGATCTGGGGCTTCCACCCCTCCACTTT. Amino acids: CASSQDLGLPPLHF.

This clonotype was recorded many times. This chain connects TRBV2 to TRBJ1-3; the D is unclear. Germline CDR1 reads SNHLY; CDR2 reads FYNNEI. Trimming removed 1 base at V and 4 bases at J, with 5 bases between. The CDR3 runs 13 residues. CDR3 sequence (DNA): TGTGCCAGCAGTGAAGGCGGCGGAAACACCATATATTTT. It specifies CASSEGGGNTIYF.

The chain combines TRBV4-3 with TRBJ1-1, with a weak D call TRBD1 (5 bases). Trimming cost V 1 base and J 8 bases, with 11 bases left between them. Germline loops: CDR1 LGHNA, CDR2 YSLEER. The CDR3 extends over 13 amino acids. CDR3 in DNA: TGCGCCAGCAGCCAAGGGGGCAGGGCCGAAGCTTTCTTT. It is translated as CASSQGGRAEAFF.

This clonotype was counted only a few times. The chain couples TRBV12-3 or TRBV12-4 to TRBJ1-2; no firm D call. The CDR3 consists of 15 residues. The V end lost 8 bases, the J end lost 8 bases, and 24 bases lay between the germline ends. CDR3 protein: CASFGSGRTTLGYTF. The CDR3 region has the DNA TGTGCCAGCTTTGGATCGGGCAGGACTACCCTGGGCTACACCTTC.